This is a list of T cell receptor beta chains from one sample in a study of blood T cell repertoires in COVID-19. Produced via immunoSEQ multiplex PCR; TCRdb's table is partial and in-frame only. The data hold about 130,000 clones, with roughly three quarters observed a single time. The specimen sequenced was peripheral blood. Receptors originate from a man older than 75 with acute or convalescent COVID-19. CDR3s include the opening cysteine and the closing phenylalanine or tryptophan.

v_gene	j_gene	CDR3aa
TRBV11-3	TRBJ2-2	CASSRMGRGNSNTGELFF
TRBV5-6	TRBJ1-2	CASSLGQSYGYTF
TRBV18	TRBJ1-1	CASSPEQGKNTEAFF
TRBV20-1	TRBJ1-5	CSASYRISNQPQHF
TRBV3-1/TRBV3-2	TRBJ2-6	CASSPRGRTSSGANVLTF
TRBV10-3	TRBJ1-1	CAISEGPGGSTEAFF
TRBV2	TRBJ2-7	CASSVTGGSAYEQYF
TRBV5-5	TRBJ1-2	CASSLQGAENYGYTF
TRBV6-1	TRBJ1-5	CASSEARQPQHF
TRBV2	TRBJ2-7	CASSGDRGYEQYF
TRBV3-1/TRBV3-2	TRBJ1-6	CASSQGKGQGASSYNSPLHF
TRBV6-5	TRBJ1-6	CASSPTGTGGSPLHF
TRBV6-1	TRBJ1-6	CASSEDRLSSYNSPLHF
TRBV6-5	TRBJ2-3	CASSPGQGITDTQYF
TRBV6-5	TRBJ1-2	CAITNGNYGYTF
TRBV2	TRBJ1-2	CASSVPYSGGYTF
TRBV3-1/TRBV3-2	TRBJ1-6	CASSQRQGLNSPLHF
TRBV6-5	TRBJ1-1	CASSYIAQGNTEAFF
TRBV19	TRBJ1-5	CASSILSRGRFQPQHF